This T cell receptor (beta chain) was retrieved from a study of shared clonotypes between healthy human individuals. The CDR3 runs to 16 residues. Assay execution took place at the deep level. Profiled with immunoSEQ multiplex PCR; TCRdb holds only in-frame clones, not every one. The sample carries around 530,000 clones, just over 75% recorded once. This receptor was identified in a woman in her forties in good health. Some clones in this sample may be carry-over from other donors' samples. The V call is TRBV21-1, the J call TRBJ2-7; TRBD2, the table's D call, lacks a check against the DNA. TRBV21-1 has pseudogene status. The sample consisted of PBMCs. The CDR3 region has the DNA TGTGCCAGCAGCGCCGGTTCGCGGGAGGGTAACTACGAGCAGTACTTC. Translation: CASSAGSREGNYEQYF.